These 21 T cell receptor beta chains originate from one sample sequenced in a study of T cells expressing NK-cell markers. For each CDR3 protein, TCRdb gives one entry from its re-call of the 5' RACE reads, without DNA. This repertoire includes 90,000 to 130,000 distinct CDR3 sequences. Material: blood T cells: a sorted CD56 or NKG2C T cell subset, CD4+ or CD8+ T cells, or bulk PBMC T cells (not recorded which). The receptors derive from a woman between 18 and 69 years old in good health.

The chain carries TRBV11-2 and TRBJ2-3; TCRdb designates TRBD2, a call that cannot be tested without DNA. CDR3 length: 18 amino acids. Per the germline V gene, CDR1 is SGHAT and CDR2 is FQNNGV. The CDR3 spells CASSLPASGGIHTDTQYF.

The chain links TRBV5-5 to TRBJ1-2; TCRdb designates TRBD1, a call that cannot be tested without DNA. In germline, CDR1 is SGHKS, CDR2 YYEKEE (reference sequence). This CDR3 is 14 amino acids long. CDR3 in amino acids: CASSLEGADYGYTF.

V gene TRBV12-3 or TRBV12-4 combines with J gene TRBJ2-5; TCRdb's assignment of TRBD1 cannot be checked, as there is no DNA. This CDR3 is 16 amino acids long. This CDR3 reads CASSLLEGVQQETQYF.

The chain combines TRBV19 with TRBJ2-1; the TRBD2 assignment by TCRdb is unverifiable without DNA. In germline, CDR1 is LNHDA, CDR2 SQIVND (reference sequence). This CDR3 is 16 amino acids long. The CDR3 loop reads CASSIGGGLNYNEQFF.

The chain combines TRBV7-9 with TRBJ1-4; TCRdb selects TRBD1, and the lack of DNA leaves this call unchecked. The CDR3 is 16 residues long. The germline V gene encodes CDR1 SEHNR and CDR2 FQNEAQ (reference sequence). The CDR3 reads CASSQTRNGAREKLFF. Full variable domain (rest looked up from reference TRBV7-9 and TRBJ1-4): DTGVSQNPRHKITKRGQNVTFRCDPISEHNRLYWYRQTLGQGPEFLTYFQNEAQLEKSRLLSDRFSAERPKGSFSTLEIQRTEQGDSAMYLCASSQTRNGAREKLFFGSGTQLSVL.

This sequence joins TRBV6-4 and TRBJ2-3; absent DNA, TCRdb's TRBD2 call cannot be checked. This CDR3 contains 19 residues. Per the germline V gene, CDR1 is MRHNA and CDR2 is SNTAGT. The CDR3 here is CASSPWGSGGTSSTDTQYF.

The rearrangement links TRBV20-1 to TRBJ2-5. Germline CDR1 and CDR2: DFQATT and SNEGSKA (reference sequence). CDR3 length: 14 amino acids. Here the CDR3 reads CSARDYSHQETQYF.

The chain has TRBV2 and TRBJ2-3; TCRdb lists TRBD2, though no DNA is available to test this call. The V gene's germline CDR1 is SNHLY and CDR2 FYNNEI. The CDR3 length is 16 residues. CDR3 sequence reads: CASRGTSGRTPDTQYF.

The chain carries TRBV4-3 and TRBJ2-1; the D call from TCRdb, TRBD2, cannot be confirmed without DNA. The length of the CDR3 is 17 residues. The germline V gene has CDR1 LGHNA and CDR2 YSLEER. CDR3 residues: CASSQGNVAGYNNEQFF.

This rearrangement joins TRBV20-1 to TRBJ2-6; the D call from TCRdb, TRBD1, cannot be confirmed without DNA. The CDR3 covers 15 residues. CDR1 is DFQATT and CDR2 is SNEGSKA in the germline V gene (reference sequence). The CDR3 spells CSAQGHPSGANVLTF.

The chain uses TRBV7-9 and TRBJ2-3. The CDR3 extends over 15 amino acids. The germline V gene has CDR1 SEHNR and CDR2 FQNEAQ (reference sequence). The chain's CDR3 is CASRRSQNGPDTQYF.

The chain carries TRBV11-2 and TRBJ2-5; TCRdb picks TRBD2, but there is no DNA to check that call. The CDR3 totals 16 residues. Germline lookup yields CDR1 SGHAT and CDR2 FQNNGV. This chain's CDR3 is CASSLVLAGVQETQYF.

The chain employs TRBV6-1 and TRBJ1-1. The germline gives CDR1 MNHNS, CDR2 SASEGT. The CDR3 has 19 amino acids. The CDR3 here is CASSFNFGTTLGENTEAFF.

The CDR3 spells CASSRTSAYEQYF. The chain employs TRBV27 and TRBJ2-7; there is no DNA to check the TCRdb D call of TRBD2. The CDR3 is 13 amino acids. Germline assignment: CDR1 MNHEY and CDR2 SMNVEV (reference sequence).

The V gene is TRBV7-8, the J gene TRBJ2-1; TCRdb outputs TRBD1, but without DNA this stays unchecked. Germline lookup yields CDR1 SGHVS and CDR2 FQNEAQ. This CDR3 is built from 13 residues. The chain's CDR3 is CASSLVGASEQFF.

The chain recombines TRBV12-3 or TRBV12-4 with TRBJ2-1; checking the TCRdb D call of TRBD1 is not possible without DNA. This CDR3 is built from 15 residues. The CDR3 reads CASSFRGQPWNEQFF.

The chain combines TRBV19 with TRBJ2-5; TCRdb designates TRBD1, a call that cannot be tested without DNA. Germline V gives CDR1 LNHDA, CDR2 SQIVND (reference sequence). The CDR3 is 12 residues long. The CDR3 reads CASSMAGYGQYF.

The chain has TRBV5-4 and TRBJ2-5; as DNA is missing, the TRBD2 call by TCRdb cannot be tested. Germline CDR1 is SGHNT and CDR2 is YYREEE (reference sequence). This CDR3 has 15 residues. CDR3: CASSYVGLVEETQYF.

The chain uses TRBV12-5 and TRBJ2-1; no DNA is available, so the TRBD2 call from TCRdb remains unchecked. From germline, CDR1 is LGHNT and CDR2 FRNRAP. The CDR3 length is 13 residues. CDR3 loop: CASGLGDLDEQFF. Filled out from reference TRBV12-5 and TRBJ2-1, the complete variable domain reads DARVTQTPRHKVTEMGQEVTMRCQPILGHNTVFWYRQTMMQGLELLAYFRNRAPLDDSGMPKDRFSAEMPDATLATLKIQPSEPRDSAVYFCASGLGDLDEQFFGPGTRLTVL.

The chain employs TRBV27 and TRBJ2-3; TCRdb picks TRBD1, but there is no DNA to check that call. The CDR3 spans 13 residues. CDR1 is MNHEY, CDR2 SMNVEV, per germline (reference sequence). The CDR3 reads CASSLSSQSEQYF.

The V call is TRBV27, the J call TRBJ1-1; TCRdb selects TRBD1, and the lack of DNA leaves this call unchecked. Germline V gene lookup returns CDR1 MNHEY and CDR2 SMNVEV (reference sequence). This CDR3 spans 13 amino acids. The CDR3 reads CASKLGGNTEAFF.